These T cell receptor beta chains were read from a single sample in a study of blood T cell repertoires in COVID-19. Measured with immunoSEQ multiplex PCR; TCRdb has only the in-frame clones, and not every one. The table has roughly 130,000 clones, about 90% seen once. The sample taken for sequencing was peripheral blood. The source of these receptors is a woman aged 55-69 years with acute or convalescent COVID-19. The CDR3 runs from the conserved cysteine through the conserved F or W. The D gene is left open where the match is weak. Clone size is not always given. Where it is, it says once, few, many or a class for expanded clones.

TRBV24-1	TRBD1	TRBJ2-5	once	TGTGCCACCAGATCGGGACAGCAAGAGACCCAGTACTTC	CATRSGQQETQYF
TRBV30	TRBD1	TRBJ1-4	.	TGTGCCTGGAGTCTGGACAGGGTTGGAGTGATGATTTTT	CAWSLDRVGVMIF
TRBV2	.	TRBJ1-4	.	TGTGCCAGCAGTGTAGGTGGTAACAGTGAAAAACTGTTTTTT	CASSVGGNSEKLFF
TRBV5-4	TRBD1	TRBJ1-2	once	TGTGCCAGCAGCACAAGACAGGGTCCCTATGGCTACACCTTC	CASSTRQGPYGYTF
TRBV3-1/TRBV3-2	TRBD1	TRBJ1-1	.	TGTGCCAGCAGCGAGGGACAGGTGAACACTGAAGCTTTCTTT	CASSEGQVNTEAFF
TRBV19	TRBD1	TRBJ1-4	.	TGTGCCAGTAGTGGCTACAGGGGAAGGACTAATGAAAAACTGTTTTTT	CASSGYRGRTNEKLFF
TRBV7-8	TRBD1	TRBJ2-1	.	TGTGCCAGCAGTCGCGGGACAGGGGGCTCCTACAATGAGCAGTTCTTC	CASSRGTGGSYNEQFF
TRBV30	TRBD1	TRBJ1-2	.	TGTGCCTCTCACAGGGGGCATTACGGCTACACCTTC	CASHRGHYGYTF
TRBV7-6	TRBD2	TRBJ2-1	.	TGTGCCAGCAGCTTAGCGAGTACTAGCGGGAGTAATTTGAATGAGCAGTTCTTC	CASSLASTSGSNLNEQFF
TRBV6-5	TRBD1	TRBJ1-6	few	TGTGCCAGCAGAGAGGACAGGGATCATTCACCCCTCCACTTT	CASREDRDHSPLHF
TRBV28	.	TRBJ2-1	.	TGTGCCAGCAGGTCCGAACTCTGGAGCAATGAGCAGTTCTTC	CASRSELWSNEQFF
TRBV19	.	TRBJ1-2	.	TGTGCCAGTAGGACGACAGGTTGGGGGAACTATGGCTACACCTTC	CASRTTGWGNYGYTF
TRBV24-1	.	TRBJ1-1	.	TGTGCCACCAGTGAACGAGCGGGTGAAGCTTTCTTT	CATSERAGEAFF
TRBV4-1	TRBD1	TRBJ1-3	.	TGCGCCAGCAGCCAAGAAGCGCGACAGGGCGGCTCGGGAAACACCATATATTTT	CASSQEARQGGSGNTIYF
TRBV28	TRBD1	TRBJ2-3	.	TGTGCCAGCAACCAGGGACAGCGCACAGATACGCAGTATTTT	CASNQGQRTDTQYF
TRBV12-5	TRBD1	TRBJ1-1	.	TGTGCTAGCTCCCCTGACAGGGCGACTGAAGCTTTCTTT	CASSPDRATEAFF
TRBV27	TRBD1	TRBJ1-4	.	TGTGCCAGCAGATATGCAGGGGGTGAAAAACTGTTTTTT	CASRYAGGEKLFF
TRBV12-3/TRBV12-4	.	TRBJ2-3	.	TGTGCCAGCAGTTTAGGTCACACAGATACGCAGTATTTT	CASSLGHTDTQYF
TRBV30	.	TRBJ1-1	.	TGTGCCTGGAGTCCAGGCCCCCACGGGGGGCGGACTGAAGCTTTCTTT	CAWSPGPHGGRTEAFF
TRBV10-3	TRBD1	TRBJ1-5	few	TGTGCCATCAGTGAGTCGATCGGGACAGCCGCGAATCAGCCCCAGCATTTT	CAISESIGTAANQPQHF
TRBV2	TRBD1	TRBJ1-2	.	TGTGCCAGCAGCGCTGCCCTACAGGGGGCGGGAGGCTACACCTTC	CASSAALQGAGGYTF
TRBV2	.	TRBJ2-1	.	TGTGCCAGCAGGTTAGCGGATGAGCAGTTCTTC	CASRLADEQFF
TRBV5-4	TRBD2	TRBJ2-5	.	TGTGCCAGCAGCTTGGGCGGACTAGTGGCCGGAGAGACCCAGTACTTC	CASSLGGLVAGETQYF
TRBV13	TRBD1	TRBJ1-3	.	TGTGCCAGCAGCCCCCAGACAGGGTCTGGAAACACCATATATTTT	CASSPQTGSGNTIYF
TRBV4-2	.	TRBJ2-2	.	TGTGCCAGCAGCCACGCTGGGACTTTAAACACCGGGGAGCTGTTTTTT	CASSHAGTLNTGELFF
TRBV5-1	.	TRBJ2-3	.	TGCGCCAGCAGCTTTTCGTCGCTAATCACAGATACGCAGTATTTT	CASSFSSLITDTQYF
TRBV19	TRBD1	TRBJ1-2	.	TGTGCCAGTCTAGCACCGGGACAGGGTGGAAACTATGGCTACACCTTC	CASLAPGQGGNYGYTF
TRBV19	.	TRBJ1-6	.	TGTGCCAGTAGTATCGGGGTCTATAATTCACCCCTCCACTTT	CASSIGVYNSPLHF
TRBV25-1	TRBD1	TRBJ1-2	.	TGTGCCAGCAGCAGGACAGGGGGTCATGGCTACACCTTC	CASSRTGGHGYTF
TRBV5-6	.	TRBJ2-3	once	TGTGCCAGCAGCTCTTCCGGAGCCCTTACGCAGTATTTT	CASSSSGALTQYF
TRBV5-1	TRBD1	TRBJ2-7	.	TGCGCCAGCAGCTTGGCAGGGGGTCACGAGCAGTACTTC	CASSLAGGHEQYF
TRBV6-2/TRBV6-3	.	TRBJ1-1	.	TGTGCCAGCAGTAGGAGGGGGGGCTTAATGAACACTGAAGCTTTCTTT	CASSRRGGLMNTEAFF
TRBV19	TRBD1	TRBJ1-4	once	TGTGCCAGTAGTATCGGACAGGCCGTTAATGAAAAACTGTTTTTT	CASSIGQAVNEKLFF
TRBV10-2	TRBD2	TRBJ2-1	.	TGCGCCAGCAGTGGACTACTAGCCCGCGGACTAGCGTTTTACAATGAGCAGTTCTTC	CASSGLLARGLAFYNEQFF
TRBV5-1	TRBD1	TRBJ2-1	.	TGCGCCAGCAGCCTGGACAGGAGCTCCTACAATGAGCAGTTCTTC	CASSLDRSSYNEQFF
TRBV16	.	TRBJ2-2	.	TGTGCCAGCAGTCGCCAAGGACTAACAGTAGCCGGGGAGCTGTTTTTT	CASSRQGLTVAGELFF
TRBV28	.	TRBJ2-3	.	TGTGCCAGCAGTTTCAGGCGTTTCACAGATACGCAGTATTTT	CASSFRRFTDTQYF
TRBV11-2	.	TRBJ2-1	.	TGTGCCAGCAGCTTAGATACTAAGGTAAATGAGCAGTTCTTC	CASSLDTKVNEQFF
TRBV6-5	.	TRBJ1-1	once	TGTGCCAGCAGTCTGAAAAGAGGGCCGAACACTGAAGCTTTCTTT	CASSLKRGPNTEAFF
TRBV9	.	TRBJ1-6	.	TGTGCCAGCAGCGTAGCGGGGGATTCACCCCTCCACTTT	CASSVAGDSPLHF
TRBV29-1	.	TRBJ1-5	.	TGCAGCGTCGTGGCGGGGTTCGATCAGCCCCAGCATTTT	CSVVAGFDQPQHF
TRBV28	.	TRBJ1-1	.	TGTGCCAGCAGTATTGGGACAAAAGCTTTCTTT	CASSIGTKAFF
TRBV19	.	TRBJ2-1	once	TGTGCCAGTACCACAAATTGGGTCAGACGGGACAATGAGCAGTTCTTC	CASTTNWVRRDNEQFF
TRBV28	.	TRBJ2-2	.	TGTGCCAGCATAACGGGGATTTACACCGGGGAGCTGTTTTTT	CASITGIYTGELFF
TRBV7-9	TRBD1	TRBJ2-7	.	TGTGCCAGCAGCCCCGCCTTTAATGGGGACAGGGGCATCGAGCAGTACTTC	CASSPAFNGDRGIEQYF
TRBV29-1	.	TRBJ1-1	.	TGCAGCGTTGAAGAACGGTTTTCGGTCACTGAAGCTTTCTTT	CSVEERFSVTEAFF
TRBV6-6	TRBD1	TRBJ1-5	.	TGTGCCAGCAGTTCCTACCAGACAGGGGCGGGTCAGCCCCAGCATTTT	CASSSYQTGAGQPQHF
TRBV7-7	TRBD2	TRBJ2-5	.	TGTGCTAGCAGCCTAGCGGCAGCGGGAGGGCAAGAGACCCAGTACTTC	CASSLAAAGGQETQYF
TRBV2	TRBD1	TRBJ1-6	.	TGTGCCAGCAGTAAAGGGGGACAGGGGAACGGGTCACCCCTCCACTTT	CASSKGGQGNGSPLHF
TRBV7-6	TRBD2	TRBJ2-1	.	TGTGCCAGCAGCCGAGAGCGGGGGCCCTACAATGAGCAGTTCTTC	CASSRERGPYNEQFF
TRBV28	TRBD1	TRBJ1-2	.	TGTGCCAGCAGCACAGGGGGGACAGGGGTAAACTATGGCTACACCTTC	CASSTGGTGVNYGYTF
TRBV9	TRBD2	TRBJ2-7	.	TGTGCCAGCAGCGTGCTAGCGGGAGGTCCGCACGAGCAGTACTTC	CASSVLAGGPHEQYF
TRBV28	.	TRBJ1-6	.	TGTGCCAGCAGTTTTGTCGGGAATTCACCCCTCCACTTT	CASSFVGNSPLHF
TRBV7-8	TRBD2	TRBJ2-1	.	TGTGCCAGCAGCATTAGCGGGAACGAGCAGTTCTTC	CASSISGNEQFF
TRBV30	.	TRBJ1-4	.	TGTGCCTGGAGCCGGGGGGGGCATTATGAAAAACTGTTTTTT	CAWSRGGHYEKLFF
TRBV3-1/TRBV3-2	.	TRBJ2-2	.	TGTGCCAGCAGCCTCCTGGGAGCGGGTTACACCGGGGAGCTGTTTTTT	CASSLLGAGYTGELFF
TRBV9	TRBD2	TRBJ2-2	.	TGTGCCAGCAGCGTAGAACTAGCGGGAGAATTTGCCGGGGAGCTGTTTTTT	CASSVELAGEFAGELFF
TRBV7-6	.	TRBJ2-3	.	TGTGCCAGCGGGGACTCCCGGTTAGATACGCAGTATTTT	CASGDSRLDTQYF
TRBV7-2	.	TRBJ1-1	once	TGTGCCAGCAGCTTAATACTTGGAGCTGAAGCTTTCTTT	CASSLILGAEAFF